This TCR beta chain was sequenced during a study of CD8 T cells in ankylosing spondylitis. Whole-study findings and limits: Disease-linked clones were reportedly significantly enriched in matched ankylosing spondylitis synovial fluid. Within ankylosing spondylitis blood, a TCR beta motif made up of fewer than ten highly homologous variants appeared to be characteristic. Disease-linked clones, CD8+, were relatively rare in peripheral blood.

Comment on this clonotype: What it binds is unknown.

Quantitative 5'-RACE with molecular barcodes was used to make the TCR beta libraries. TCRdb ran MiXCR on the 5' RACE reads and lists one entry per CDR3 protein. The sample lists 250,000 to 300,000 distinct CDR3 sequences; 20% were seen once. The CDR3 length is 15 residues. V lost 0 bases and J lost 5, with 16 bases in between. Germline CDR1 DFQATT, CDR2 SNEGSKA (reference sequence). The chain joins TRBV20-1 to TRBJ1-2; maybe TRBD1 (5 bases). The clonotype comes from a male donor with ankylosing spondylitis or in good health (not recorded which). Sequencing used blood, either unsorted or a sorted T cell fraction (not recorded which). CDR3 loop: CSARDGSGVGYGYTF. The DNA of the CDR3 is TGCAGTGCTAGAGATGGGTCGGGGGTCGGGTATGGCTACACCTTC.